These 26 T cell receptor beta chains came from one sample sequenced in a study of CD8 T cells in ankylosing spondylitis. The study, taken as a whole, reports: What appeared characteristic of ankylosing spondylitis blood was a TCR beta motif of eight highly homologous variants.

For these receptors, no antigen is known. TCRdb processed the 5' RACE reads anew with MiXCR; each CDR3 protein has one entry. The data contain roughly 300,000 distinct CDR3 sequences, roughly 8% of them singletons. The sample was blood, either unsorted or a sorted T cell fraction (not recorded which). The receptors derive from a male donor with ankylosing spondylitis.

Worth noting for this clonotype: Just one base apart from a much larger clone, this may be a read error. The chain has TRBV20-1 and TRBJ2-2; 14 bases align to TRBD2. Germline CDR1 and CDR2: DFQATT and SNEGSKA (reference sequence). This CDR3 is built from 16 residues. CDR3 in DNA: TGCAGTGCTAGAGATGGGACTAGCGGGAGACCCGGGGAGCTGGTTTTT. Its translation is CSARDGTSGRPGELVF.

This clonotype showed up many times. The J gene is TRBJ2-1, the V gene TRBV3-1; 10 bases match TRBD2. V lost 4 bases and J lost 2; bases outside the gene matches: 5. The CDR3 loop spans 16 amino acids. The germline gives CDR1 LGHDT, CDR2 YNNKEL (reference sequence). CDR3 in DNA: TGTGCCAGCAGCCCGCGGACTAGCGGAACCTACAATGAGCAGTTCTTC. Its translation is CASSPRTSGTYNEQFF.

This rearrangement joins TRBV11-2 to TRBJ1-5; D remains unclear. Deletions cut 3 bases from V and 1 base from J, with 10 bases between. Germline CDR1 SGHAT, CDR2 FQNNGV. The CDR3 runs to 15 residues. The CDR3 is CASSFGVPSNQPQHF. For the CDR3, the DNA is TGTGCCAGCAGCTTCGGGGTTCCGAGCAATCAGCCCCAGCATTTT. The entire variable domain, with the rest obtained from reference TRBV11-2 and TRBJ1-5, is as follows: EAGVAQSPRYKIIEKRQSVAFWCNPISGHATLYWYQQILGQGPKLLIQFQNNGVVDDSQLPKDRFSAERLKGVDSTLKIQPAKLEDSAVYLCASSFGVPSNQPQHFGDGTRLSIL.

This rearrangement joins TRBV14 to TRBJ2-5; D is ambiguous. The length of the CDR3 is 13 residues. Between the trimmed V and J ends, which lost 1 base and 5 bases, there was a span of 8 bases. Looked up from germline, CDR1 is SGHDN and CDR2 is FVKESK. The CDR3 here is CASSQVVGETQYF. The CDR3 DNA follows: TGTGCCAGCAGCCAAGTTGTCGGCGAGACCCAGTACTTC.

The chain has TRBV20-1 and TRBJ2-7, with 9 bases lining up with TRBD2. The CDR3 has 16 amino acids. V gave up 5 bases and J gave up 2 bases; unmatched junction bases: 13. Germline V CDR1 and CDR2: DFQATT, SNEGSKA (reference sequence). This CDR3 reads CSARGETSGVPYEQYF. Here the CDR3 DNA reads TGCAGTGCTCGCGGCGAGACTAGCGGTGTCCCCTACGAGCAGTACTTC.

This clonotype was detected only a few times. The chain couples TRBV9 to TRBJ2-5; D remains unclear. The CDR3 spans 14 residues. The V end was cut by 2 bases, the J end by 1 base, with 9 bases between. Germline V gives CDR1 SGDLS, CDR2 YYNGEE. The CDR3 protein is CASSVSNSQETQYF. The CDR3 DNA reads TGTGCCAGCAGCGTTAGCAACAGCCAAGAGACCCAGTACTTC.

The chain combines TRBV6-4 with TRBJ1-2; D remains unclear. Germline lookup yields CDR1 MRHNA and CDR2 SNTAGT. Trimming left V 0 bases short and J 4 bases short, with 12 bases between. This CDR3 region has 15 residues. DNA for the CDR3: TGTGCCAGCAGTGACTCTGGTGCTACCTCCTATGGCTACACCTTC. It is translated as CASSDSGATSYGYTF.

At least ten counts were recorded for this clonotype. V and J are TRBV12-3 or TRBV12-4 and TRBJ2-7; D call uncertain. This CDR3 region has 12 residues. V was shortened by 3 bases and J by 3 bases, with 6 bases between the two germline ends. CDR3 sequence reads: CASSLRIYEQYF. CDR3 DNA: TGTGCCAGCAGTTTGAGAATCTACGAGCAGTACTTC.

This clonotype was counted at least ten times. The CDR3 DNA is TGTGCCAGCAGTTTATATATAGCGGGAGTGAATGAGCAGTTCTTC. The encoded protein is CASSLYIAGVNEQFF. This rearrangement joins TRBV28 to TRBJ2-1, with 9 bases identical to TRBD2. V lost 1 base, J lost 7 bases, and 5 bases stayed unmatched. There are 15 residues in the CDR3. Germline V lookup: CDR1 MDHEN, CDR2 SYDVKM.

This sequence joins TRBV29-1 and TRBJ2-7; a weak D match, TRBD2 (6 bases). The ends were cut back, 1 base at V and 2 bases at J, with 9 bases in the middle. The CDR3 totals 13 residues. CDR1 and CDR2 from the germline V gene are SQVTM and ANQGSEA. In DNA form, the CDR3 reads TGCAGCGTTGAAGTCGGGAGCCCCTACGAGCAGTACTTC. Residues: CSVEVGSPYEQYF.

This clonotype was detected many times. This chain joins TRBV7-8 and TRBJ1-6; possible D gene TRBD1, 5 bases. Trimming took off 3 bases at V and 9 bases at J, with 9 bases between the two ends. Germline V lookup: CDR1 SGHVS, CDR2 FQNEAQ. This CDR3 has 13 residues. As DNA, the CDR3 is TGTGCCAGCAGCTTGAGGGGACGTTCACCCCTCCACTTT. Encoded protein: CASSLRGRSPLHF.

V usage is TRBV7-9 and J usage is TRBJ1-1; D unresolved. CDR3 length: 13 residues. Germline V lookup: CDR1 SEHNR, CDR2 FQNEAQ (reference sequence). V lost 4 bases, J lost 6 bases, and 12 bases lay in between. This CDR3 reads CASSSAPRPEAFF. CDR3 DNA sequence: TGTGCCAGCAGCTCGGCCCCGAGGCCTGAAGCTTTCTTT.

This clonotype was observed a few times. This chain links TRBV7-3 with TRBJ2-3; D gene uncertain. The CDR3 consists of 15 residues. Trimming took off 0 bases at V and 1 base at J, with 8 bases between the two ends. Germline CDR1 reads SGHTA; CDR2 reads FQGTGA. The chain's CDR3 is CASSLTSRGTDTQYF. CDR3 nucleotide sequence: TGTGCCAGCAGCTTAACTAGCCGTGGCACAGATACGCAGTATTTT.

The chain carries TRBV4-2 and TRBJ2-7; TRBD2 matches 8 bases. Germline CDR1 and CDR2: LGHNA and YNFKEQ. V trimming: 10 bases; J trimming: 7 bases; junction bases outside the gene matches: 9. CDR3 length: 12 residues. The CDR3 spells CAIHSGRYEQYF. DNA of the CDR3: TGTGCCATTCACAGCGGGAGATATGAGCAGTACTTC.

This clonotype was seen only a few times. This chain joins TRBV6-1 and TRBJ1-6; D might be TRBD1 (6 bases). Germline V gives CDR1 MNHNS, CDR2 SASEGT. This CDR3 comprises 13 residues. Trimming cost V 8 bases and J 7 bases, with 12 bases left between them. The CDR3 is CASRRGDNSPLHF. The CDR3 coding sequence is TGTGCCAGCCGTAGGGGGGACAATTCACCCCTCCACTTT.

The chain recombines TRBV20-1 with TRBJ2-1; 10 nucleotides agree with TRBD2. Unmatched junction bases numbered 12, after V lost 3 bases and J lost 7 bases. There are 16 residues in the CDR3. Germline V gene lookup returns CDR1 DFQATT and CDR2 SNEGSKA (reference sequence). The chain's CDR3 is CSASGVYPSGRNEQFF. In DNA form, the CDR3 reads TGCAGTGCTAGCGGTGTTTATCCTAGCGGGAGAAATGAGCAGTTCTTC.

This sequence joins TRBV5-1 and TRBJ1-3; D call uncertain. CDR3 length equals 16 residues. The germline V gene encodes CDR1 SGHRS and CDR2 YFSETQ. V lost 0 bases and J lost 0, with 10 bases in between. In nucleotides, the CDR3 is TGCGCCAGCAGCTTGGAGGGCTGGGACTCTGGAAACACCATATATTTT. This encodes CASSLEGWDSGNTIYF.

In its sample, this clonotype was seen a few times. Here the CDR3 DNA reads TGTGCCAGCAGTTGGGGACAGGGCCTTGCGAAGCAGTACTTC. As protein: CASSWGQGLAKQYF. The chain couples TRBV27 to TRBJ2-7; 9 bases match TRBD1. Germline V gives CDR1 MNHEY, CDR2 SMNVEV (reference sequence). The ends lost 4 bases at V and 8 bases at J; junction bases unmatched: 9. This CDR3 region has 14 residues.

The chain combines TRBV7-9 with TRBJ2-3; 7 nucleotides match TRBD2. CDR1 is SEHNR, CDR2 FQNEAQ, per germline (reference sequence). This CDR3 region has 15 residues. V was pared by 1 base and J by 2 bases, with 3 bases of the junction left unmatched. DNA for the CDR3: TGTGCCAGCAGCTTAGTTCTAGCGGCCACAGATACGCAGTATTTT. Encoded protein: CASSLVLAATDTQYF.

This clonotype was observed a few times. This chain connects TRBV5-6 to TRBJ2-7, with TRBD2 matching 9 bases. V gave up 2 bases and J gave up 5 bases; unmatched junction bases: 5. Germline lookup yields CDR1 SGHDT and CDR2 YYEEEE. The CDR3 totals 14 residues. The CDR3 protein is CASSFGLAGHEQYF. CDR3 nucleotides: TGTGCCAGCAGCTTTGGTCTAGCGGGACACGAGCAGTACTTC.

This clonotype was picked up a small number of times. This sequence joins TRBV16 and TRBJ1-2, with 8 bases matching TRBD1. Germline-derived CDR1 and CDR2 are KGHSY and FQNENV. This CDR3 is built from 13 residues. With V trimmed by 4 bases and J by 7 bases, 5 bases remained unmatched. The CDR3 reads CASSPDRVTGYTF. CDR3 DNA sequence: TGTGCCAGCAGCCCGGACAGGGTGACTGGCTACACCTTC.

This clonotype was observed a few times. The rearrangement links TRBV5-1 to TRBJ2-1, with D perhaps assigned TRBD1 or TRBD2 (5 bases each). Between the trimmed V and J ends, which lost 1 base and 10 bases, there was a span of 24 bases. This CDR3 is built from 17 residues. Germline-derived CDR1 and CDR2 are SGHRS and YFSETQ. This CDR3 is CASSLTGATSLGEEQFF. CDR3 coding DNA: TGCGCCAGCAGCTTGACTGGGGCCACCTCTTTGGGAGAAGAGCAGTTCTTC.

This clonotype has a count of ten or more. CDR3 nucleotides: TGCGCCAGCAGCCAGCCGCCAGGCCCCATGAACACTGAAGCTTTCTTT. Its protein product is CASSQPPGPMNTEAFF. The chain has TRBV5-1 and TRBJ1-1; D unresolved. The germline CDR1 and CDR2 sequences are SGHRS and YFSETQ. The CDR3 loop spans 16 amino acids. V was trimmed by 4 bases and J by 0 bases, leaving 16 bases between them.

The chain has TRBV15 and TRBJ2-1, with D perhaps TRBD1 (6 bases). From germline, CDR1 is LNHNV and CDR2 YYDKDF (reference sequence). V dropped 8 bases and J dropped 13 bases, with 12 bases sitting between them. The CDR3 is 10 amino acids. CDR3 region: CATSGQHQFF. DNA of the CDR3: TGTGCCACCTCGGGACAACATCAGTTCTTC.

The chain employs TRBV7-2 and TRBJ1-6, with unresolved D. V lost 1 base to trimming and J lost 10 bases, with 8 bases between them. The CDR3 has 13 residues. Germline V lookup: CDR1 SGHTA, CDR2 FQGNSA. The CDR3: CASSLELRSPLHF. DNA of the CDR3: TGTGCCAGCAGCTTAGAGTTGAGGTCACCCCTCCACTTT.

In its sample, this clonotype was seen many times. The junction departs from the called germline gene at one end, perhaps through a read error. V gene TRBV28 combines with J gene TRBJ2-7, with D possibly being TRBD1 (6 bases). The CDR3 consists of 13 residues. Germline V CDR1 and CDR2: MDHEN, SYDVKM. The DNA for the CDR3 is TGTGCCAGCAGTTTACAGCAGGGACAAAGATCAGACTTC. It yields the protein CASSLQQGQRSDF.